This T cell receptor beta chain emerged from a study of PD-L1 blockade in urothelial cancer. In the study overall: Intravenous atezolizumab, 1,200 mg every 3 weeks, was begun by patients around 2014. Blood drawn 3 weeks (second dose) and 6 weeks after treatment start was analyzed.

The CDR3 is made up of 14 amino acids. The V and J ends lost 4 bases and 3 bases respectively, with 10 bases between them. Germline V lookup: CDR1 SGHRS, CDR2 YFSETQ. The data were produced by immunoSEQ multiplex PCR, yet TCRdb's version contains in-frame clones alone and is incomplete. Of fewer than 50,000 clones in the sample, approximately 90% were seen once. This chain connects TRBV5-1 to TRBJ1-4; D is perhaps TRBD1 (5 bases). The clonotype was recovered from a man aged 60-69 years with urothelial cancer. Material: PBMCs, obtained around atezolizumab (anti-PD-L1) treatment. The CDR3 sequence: CASSPDTPNEKLFF. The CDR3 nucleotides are TGCGCCAGCAGCCCGGACACTCCTAATGAAAAACTGTTTTTT.